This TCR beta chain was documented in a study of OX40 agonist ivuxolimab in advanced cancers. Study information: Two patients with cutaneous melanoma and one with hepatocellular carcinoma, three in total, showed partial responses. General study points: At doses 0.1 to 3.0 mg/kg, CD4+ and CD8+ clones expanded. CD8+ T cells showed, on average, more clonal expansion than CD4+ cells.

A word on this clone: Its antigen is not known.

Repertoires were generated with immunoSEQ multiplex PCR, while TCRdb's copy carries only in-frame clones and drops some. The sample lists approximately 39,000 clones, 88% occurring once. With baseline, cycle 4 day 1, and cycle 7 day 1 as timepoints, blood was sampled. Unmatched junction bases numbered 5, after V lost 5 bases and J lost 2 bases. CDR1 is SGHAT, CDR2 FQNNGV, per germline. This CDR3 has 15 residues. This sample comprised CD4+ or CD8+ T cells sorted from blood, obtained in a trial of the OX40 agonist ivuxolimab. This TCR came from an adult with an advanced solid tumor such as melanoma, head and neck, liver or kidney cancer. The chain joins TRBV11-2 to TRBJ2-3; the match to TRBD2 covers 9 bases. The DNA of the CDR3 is TGTGCCAGCAGCGTACGGACTAGCGTCACAGATACGCAGTATTTT. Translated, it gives CASSVRTSVTDTQYF. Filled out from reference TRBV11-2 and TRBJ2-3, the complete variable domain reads EAGVAQSPRYKIIEKRQSVAFWCNPISGHATLYWYQQILGQGPKLLIQFQNNGVVDDSQLPKDRFSAERLKGVDSTLKIQPAKLEDSAVYLCASSVRTSVTDTQYFGPGTRLTVL.